This T cell receptor (beta chain) was sequenced in a study of OX40 agonist ivuxolimab in advanced cancers. Background on the whole study: Ivuxolimab was an agonistic, fully human IgG2 monoclonal antibody directed against OX40 (CD134), a costimulatory receptor. Intravenous ivuxolimab was administered to patients every 2 weeks at six dose levels: 0.01, 0.1, 0.3, 1.5, 3 and 10 mg/kg. Among the approximately 54 dose-escalation patients, about 20 had hepatocellular carcinoma, 15 or so melanoma, 9 renal cell carcinoma and 9 head and neck cancer. A male proportion of nearly 85% and a mean age of roughly 55 years, ranging from 23 to 79, were recorded for the dose-escalation cohort. Prior anti-PD-1, anti-PD-L1 or anti-CTLA-4 therapy was permitted, and approximately 39% of dose-escalation patients had received checkpoint inhibitors. Partial responses were achieved by three dose-escalation patients, of whom one had hepatocellular carcinoma and two had cutaneous melanoma. The point of sequencing TCRbeta in the periphery was to test whether ivuxolimab changed TCR sequence diversity and drove clonal T-cell expansion. The monotherapy dose-escalation portion (N of about 49 patients) of the phase I ivuxolimab trial is reported in the paper. What the research found in general, with its limitations: Which antigens the clonally expanded peripheral T cells were specific for was not determined. In the 0.1-3.0 mg/kg groups, partial responders were among the patients with the lowest normalized peripheral clonal expansion, particularly in CD8+ T cells. At doses from 0.1 to 3.0 mg/kg, clonal expansion was seen in both CD4+ and CD8+ blood T cells between baseline and week 6. After ivuxolimab, expanded clones were on average more numerous among CD8+ T cells than among CD4+ T cells. Low levels of normalized T-cell clonal expansion were also seen in some patients who did not respond.

The trial excluded patients who had a history of autoimmune disease or were on systemic immunosuppression. Peripheral blood for TCR sequencing was collected from all dose cohorts at baseline, on cycle 4 day 1, and on cycle 7 day 1. Samples were obtained from an open-label, multicenter, first-in-human phase I dose-escalation trial of ivuxolimab. The trial enrolled adults with locally advanced or metastatic head and neck squamous cell, hepatocellular, melanoma or renal cell carcinoma. Before TCR sequencing, CD4+ T cells and CD8+ T cells were sorted from peripheral blood as separate populations. There are 13 amino acids in the CDR3, from cysteine to phenylalanine inclusive. The only DNA kept is the CDR3, 39 bases in frame from the first base. Trimmed from V: 5 bases; trimmed from J: 10 bases; junction bases lacking a gene match: 5. CDR1 and CDR2 were assigned from the germline V gene (reference sequence) as LNHDA and SQIVND.

Worth noting for this clone: The antigen it recognizes is unknown. Base qualities are not at hand, and no much larger clone is one base apart.

To sequence the TCRbeta CDR3 region, genomic DNA was isolated from the sorted cells. TCRbeta CDR3 regions were sequenced using the immunoSEQ Assay. The clones in this table, taken by TCRdb from immuneACCESS, are in-frame only. Not every clone is retained; where verified, under half of the shortfall comes from an unresolved V gene, and the cause of the rest is unknown. The sample contains about 69,000 clones, about nine tenths of them found a single time. The ten largest clones represent over 4.5% of the sample. This chain joins TRBV19 to TRBJ2-2; 9 bases in the junction line up with TRBD2. The sample here was CD4+ or CD8+ T cells sorted from blood, taken in a trial of the OX40 agonist ivuxolimab. The source of this sequence is an adult with an advanced solid tumor such as melanoma, head and neck, liver or kidney cancer. CDR3 reads: CASSGTSSEELFF. At the DNA level, the sequence is TGTGCCAGTAGTGGGACTAGCTCAGAGGAGCTGTTTTTT.